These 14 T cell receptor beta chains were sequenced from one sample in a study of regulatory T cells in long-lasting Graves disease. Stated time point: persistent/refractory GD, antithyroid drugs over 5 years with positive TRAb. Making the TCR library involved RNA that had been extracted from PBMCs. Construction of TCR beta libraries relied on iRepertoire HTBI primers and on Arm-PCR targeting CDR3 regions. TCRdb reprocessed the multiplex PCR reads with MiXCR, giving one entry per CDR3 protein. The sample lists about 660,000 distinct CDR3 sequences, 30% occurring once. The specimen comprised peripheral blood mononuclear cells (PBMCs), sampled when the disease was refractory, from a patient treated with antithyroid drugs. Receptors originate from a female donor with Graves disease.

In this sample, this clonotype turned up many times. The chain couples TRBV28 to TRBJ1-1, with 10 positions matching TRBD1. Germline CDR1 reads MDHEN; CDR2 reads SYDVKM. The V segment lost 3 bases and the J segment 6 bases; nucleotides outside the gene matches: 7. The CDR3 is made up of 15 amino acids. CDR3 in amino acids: CASSFATGGSPEAFF. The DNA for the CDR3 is TGTGCCAGCAGTTTTGCGACAGGGGGCTCCCCTGAAGCTTTCTTT.

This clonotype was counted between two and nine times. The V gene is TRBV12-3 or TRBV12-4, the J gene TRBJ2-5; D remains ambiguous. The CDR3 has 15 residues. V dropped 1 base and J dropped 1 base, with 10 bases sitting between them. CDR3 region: CASSLEGHPQETQYF. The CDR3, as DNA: TGTGCCAGCAGTTTAGAGGGTCACCCCCAAGAGACCCAGTACTTC.

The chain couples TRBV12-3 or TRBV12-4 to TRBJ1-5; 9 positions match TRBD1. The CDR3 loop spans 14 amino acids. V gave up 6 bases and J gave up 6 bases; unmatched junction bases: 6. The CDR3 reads CASSPGTGSQPQHF. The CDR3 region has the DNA TGTGCCAGCAGCCCCGGGACAGGGAGTCAGCCCCAGCATTTT.

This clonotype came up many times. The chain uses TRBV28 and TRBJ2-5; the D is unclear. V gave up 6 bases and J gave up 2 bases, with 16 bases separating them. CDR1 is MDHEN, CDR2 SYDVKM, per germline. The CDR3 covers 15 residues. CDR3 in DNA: TGTGCCAGCAGCAAACCGGGCACCGTACAAGAGACCCAGTACTTC. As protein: CASSKPGTVQETQYF.

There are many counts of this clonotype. The CDR3, as DNA: TGTGCCAGCAGTTACTCGGCGGGAGGATCAGAGACCCAGTACTTC. Its translation is CASSYSAGGSETQYF. This sequence joins TRBV6-5 and TRBJ2-5; 8 bases fit TRBD2. Germline values: CDR1 MNHEY, CDR2 SVGAGI. The CDR3 sequence is 15 residues long. Losses at the gene ends were 0 bases for V and 4 bases for J; bases not matched to a gene: 4.

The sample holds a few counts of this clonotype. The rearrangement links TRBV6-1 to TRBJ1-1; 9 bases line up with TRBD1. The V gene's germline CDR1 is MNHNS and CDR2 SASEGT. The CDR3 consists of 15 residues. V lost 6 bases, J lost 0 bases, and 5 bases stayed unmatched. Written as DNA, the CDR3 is TGTGCCAGCAGGGGGACAGGGAACTTGAACACTGAAGCTTTCTTT. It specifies CASRGTGNLNTEAFF.

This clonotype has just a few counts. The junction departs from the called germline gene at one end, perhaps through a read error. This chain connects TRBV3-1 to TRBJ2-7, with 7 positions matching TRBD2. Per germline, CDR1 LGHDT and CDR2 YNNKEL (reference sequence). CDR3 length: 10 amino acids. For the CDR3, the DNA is TGCGCTGCGGGAGCCTACGAGCAGTACTTC. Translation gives CAAGAYEQYF.

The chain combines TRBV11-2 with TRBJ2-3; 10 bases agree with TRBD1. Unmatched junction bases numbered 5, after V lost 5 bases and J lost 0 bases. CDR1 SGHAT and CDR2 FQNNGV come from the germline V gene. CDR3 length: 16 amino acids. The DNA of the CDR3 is TGTGCCAGCAGCCCAGGGACAGGGGCTAGCACAGATACGCAGTATTTT. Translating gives CASSPGTGASTDTQYF.

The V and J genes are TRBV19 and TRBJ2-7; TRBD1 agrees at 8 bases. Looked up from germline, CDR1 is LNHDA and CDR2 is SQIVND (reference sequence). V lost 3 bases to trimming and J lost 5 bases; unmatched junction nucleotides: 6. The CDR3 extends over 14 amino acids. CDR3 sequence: CASSMRQGADEQYF. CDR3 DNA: TGTGCCAGTAGTATGAGGCAGGGGGCGGACGAGCAGTACTTC.

The DNA of the CDR3 is TGTGCCAGCAGCTTTGGGACAGGGGGGAGCAATCAGCCCCAGCATTTT. This translates into CASSFGTGGSNQPQHF. The chain couples TRBV5-4 to TRBJ1-5; 11 bases are a match to TRBD1. The CDR3 length is 16 residues. V was clipped by 2 bases and J by 1 base; unmatched bases: 2. CDR1 is SGHNT and CDR2 is YYREEE in the germline V gene (reference sequence).

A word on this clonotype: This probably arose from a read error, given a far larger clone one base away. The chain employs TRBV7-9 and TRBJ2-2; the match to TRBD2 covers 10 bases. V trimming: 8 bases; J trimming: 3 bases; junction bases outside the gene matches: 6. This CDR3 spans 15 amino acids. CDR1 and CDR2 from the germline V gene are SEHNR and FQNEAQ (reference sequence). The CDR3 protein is CASRIAGGHTGELFF. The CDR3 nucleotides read TGTGCCAGCCGAATAGCGGGAGGCCACACCGGGGAGCTGTTTTTT.

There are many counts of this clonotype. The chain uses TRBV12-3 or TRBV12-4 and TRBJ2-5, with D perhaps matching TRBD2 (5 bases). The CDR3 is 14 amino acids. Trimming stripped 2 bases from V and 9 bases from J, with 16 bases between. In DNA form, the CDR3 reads TGTGCCAGCAGTTTAAGGACTCAACGTGGTGCCCAGTACTTC. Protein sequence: CASSLRTQRGAQYF.

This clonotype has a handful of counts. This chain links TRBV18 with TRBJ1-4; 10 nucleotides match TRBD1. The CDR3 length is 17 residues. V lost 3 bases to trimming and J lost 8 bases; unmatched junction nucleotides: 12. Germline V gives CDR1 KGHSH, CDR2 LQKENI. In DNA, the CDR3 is TGTGCCAGCTCACCTCCGGGACAGGGGTCGAGAAGGGAAAAACTGTTTTTT. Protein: CASSPPGQGSRREKLFF.

CDR3 in amino acids: CASSRPVGDSEKLFF. CDR3 DNA sequence: TGTGCCAGCAGCCGTCCCGTGGGGGACAGTGAAAAACTGTTTTTT. The rearrangement joins TRBV3-1 to TRBJ1-4; TRBD1 agrees at 7 bases. The CDR3 has 15 amino acids. CDR1 is LGHDT and CDR2 is YNNKEL in the germline V gene (reference sequence). The trim removed 4 bases at V and 7 bases at J, leaving 9 bases unmatched.